This T cell receptor beta chain emerged from a study of cytomegalovirus exposure and HLA in healthy donors. The CDR3 is 15 residues long. Germline CDR1 reads SGHTA; CDR2 reads FQGTGA. Germline trimming cut 5 bases from V and 5 bases from J; bases unmatched to any gene: 3. Vbeta (60) and Jbeta (13) primers were used in the PCR. This table comes from immunoSEQ multiplex PCR, and its TCRdb copy is limited to in-frame clones, with some not included. The table shows about 140,000 clones, with 65% to 80% occurring only once. The chain has TRBV7-3 and TRBJ2-1, with 13 bases aligning to TRBD2. Sequencing was performed on PBMCs. The source of this sequence is a woman aged 25 to 39 in good health and CMV-seronegative. The CDR3 sequence is CASSRTSGSDNEQFF. As DNA, the CDR3 is TGTGCCAGCAGCCGGACTAGCGGGAGCGACAATGAGCAGTTCTTC.